This T cell receptor (beta chain) was identified in a study of blood T cell repertoires in COVID-19. Across the whole study: Acute and convalescent COVID-19 specimens originated in the United States, Italy and Spain. From T cells, B-cell-depleted T cells, or PBMCs came the material, which was cDNA or gDNA.

CDR1 is MNHEY, CDR2 SVGAGI, per germline. The J segment lost 2 bases and the V segment lost 1 base, leaving 4 bases of the junction unmatched. CDR3 size: 15 residues. In the original analysis: Estimated nucleated cell counts came from reference gene primer amplification. The method was immunoSEQ multiplex PCR; TCRdb's version includes in-frame clones alone and lacks a portion of them. Clone size and V and J calls were adopted from that table, with D and trimming inferred from the DNA. The table includes around 100,000 clones, around 83% detected once. Sequencing used peripheral blood. The gene calls are TRBV6-5 and TRBJ2-7; TRBD2 aligns across 8 bases. The sequence came from a man aged 35 to 55 with acute or convalescent COVID-19. The CDR3 coding sequence is TGTGCCAGCAGTTACTTGCCGGGGGGGGCCTACGAGCAGTACTTC. Its translation is CASSYLPGGAYEQYF.